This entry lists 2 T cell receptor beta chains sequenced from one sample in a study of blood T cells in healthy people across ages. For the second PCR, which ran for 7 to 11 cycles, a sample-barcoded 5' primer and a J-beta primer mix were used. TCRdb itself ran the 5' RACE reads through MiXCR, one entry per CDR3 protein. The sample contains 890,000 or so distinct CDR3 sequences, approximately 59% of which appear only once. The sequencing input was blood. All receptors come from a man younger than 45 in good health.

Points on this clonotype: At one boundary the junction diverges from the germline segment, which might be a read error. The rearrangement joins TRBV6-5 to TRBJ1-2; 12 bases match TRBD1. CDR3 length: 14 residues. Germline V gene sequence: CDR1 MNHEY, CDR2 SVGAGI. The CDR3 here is CAGSQGQGAPGYTF. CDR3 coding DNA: TGTGCCGGCAGTCAGGGACAGGGGGCGCCCGGCTACACCTTC.

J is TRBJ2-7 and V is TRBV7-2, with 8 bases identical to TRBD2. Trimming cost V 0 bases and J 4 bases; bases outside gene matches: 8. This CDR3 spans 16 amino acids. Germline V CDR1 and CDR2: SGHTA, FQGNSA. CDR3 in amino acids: CASSLAISGGGYEQYF. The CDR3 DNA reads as TGTGCCAGCAGCTTAGCGATCAGCGGGGGAGGTTACGAGCAGTACTTC.